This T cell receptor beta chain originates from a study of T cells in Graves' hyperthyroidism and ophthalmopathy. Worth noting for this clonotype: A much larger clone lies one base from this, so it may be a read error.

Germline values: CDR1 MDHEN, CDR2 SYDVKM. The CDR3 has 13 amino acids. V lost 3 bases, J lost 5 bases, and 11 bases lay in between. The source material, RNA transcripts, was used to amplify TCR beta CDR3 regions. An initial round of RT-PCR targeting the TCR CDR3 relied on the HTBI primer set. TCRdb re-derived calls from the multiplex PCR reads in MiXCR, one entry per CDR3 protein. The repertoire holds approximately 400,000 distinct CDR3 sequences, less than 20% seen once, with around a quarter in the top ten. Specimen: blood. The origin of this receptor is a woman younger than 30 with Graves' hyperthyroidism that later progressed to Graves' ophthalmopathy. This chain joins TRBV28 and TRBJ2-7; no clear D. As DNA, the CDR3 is TGTGCCAGCAGTTTGGGTCGGCTCCACGAGCAGTACTTC. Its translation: CASSLGRLHEQYF.